This is a list of T cell receptor beta chains from one sample in a study of blood T cell repertoires in COVID-19. Profiled with immunoSEQ multiplex PCR; TCRdb holds only in-frame clones, not every one. The sample comprises about 140,000 clones, just over 85% of which are singletons, and about 8% rests with the top ten. Input material: peripheral blood. All receptors come from a woman in her fifties or sixties with acute or convalescent COVID-19. Both conserved end residues are part of each CDR3. Fields, in order: J gene, V gene, CDR3 protein.

J gene: TRBJ2-1
V gene: TRBV21-1
CDR3 protein: CASSKVRGRPTPLADNEQFF

J gene: TRBJ2-7
V gene: TRBV11-2
CDR3 protein: CASSFARGVQAEQYF

J gene: TRBJ1-1
V gene: TRBV5-1
CDR3 protein: CASSLLGQGNTEAFF

J gene: TRBJ1-2
V gene: TRBV6-5
CDR3 protein: CASGRGDYGYTF

J gene: TRBJ1-2
V gene: TRBV28
CDR3 protein: CASSLLGGPGYTF

J gene: TRBJ2-7
V gene: TRBV18
CDR3 protein: CASSLVGTRGSSSYEQYF

J gene: TRBJ2-7
V gene: TRBV28
CDR3 protein: CASSKGQGYEQYF

J gene: TRBJ1-1
V gene: TRBV4-2
CDR3 protein: CASSPGDTEAFF

J gene: TRBJ2-1
V gene: TRBV18
CDR3 protein: CASSRLAGGINEQFF

J gene: TRBJ1-4
V gene: TRBV12-3/TRBV12-4
CDR3 protein: CASSLVSEKLFF

J gene: TRBJ2-1
V gene: TRBV7-2
CDR3 protein: CASNFQLGRGGNEQFF

J gene: TRBJ2-1
V gene: TRBV11-2
CDR3 protein: CASSQAGAAYNEQFF

J gene: TRBJ2-3
V gene: TRBV6-6
CDR3 protein: CASGTRGGTDTQYF

J gene: TRBJ2-7
V gene: TRBV10-3
CDR3 protein: CAIRPAGQGSYEQYF

J gene: TRBJ2-7
V gene: TRBV28
CDR3 protein: CASNTRGLATYEQYF

J gene: TRBJ1-5
V gene: TRBV11-2
CDR3 protein: CASSVRGLSNQPQHF

J gene: TRBJ2-5
V gene: TRBV11-2
CDR3 protein: CASSFAGLAGGAGETQYF

J gene: TRBJ2-7
V gene: TRBV30
CDR3 protein: CAWSFHGSGASGDYEQYF

J gene: TRBJ1-1
V gene: TRBV27
CDR3 protein: CASSLQSLKGRVFF

J gene: TRBJ2-4
V gene: TRBV5-4
CDR3 protein: CASSLYARVAKNIQYF

J gene: TRBJ2-7
V gene: TRBV29-1
CDR3 protein: CSVAGGRNEQYF

J gene: TRBJ1-2
V gene: TRBV3-1/TRBV3-2
CDR3 protein: CASSQSGTGGIYGYTF

J gene: TRBJ2-3
V gene: TRBV3-1/TRBV3-2
CDR3 protein: CASSQETGLRTDTQYF

J gene: TRBJ2-7
V gene: TRBV28
CDR3 protein: CASRPGTGYSYEQYF

J gene: TRBJ2-2
V gene: TRBV7-9
CDR3 protein: CASSSDPPGLAGELFF

J gene: TRBJ1-6
V gene: TRBV5-1
CDR3 protein: CASSLESNRGNSPLHF

J gene: TRBJ1-6
V gene: TRBV11-2
CDR3 protein: CASSFSASSYNSPLHF

J gene: TRBJ1-2
V gene: TRBV25-1
CDR3 protein: CASSESGQGPNYGYTF

J gene: TRBJ2-5
V gene: TRBV7-6
CDR3 protein: CASSLPRGWDQETQYF

J gene: TRBJ1-5
V gene: TRBV4-3
CDR3 protein: CASSQDRTGSAYSNQPQHF

J gene: TRBJ2-5
V gene: TRBV28
CDR3 protein: CASEDNQEETQYF

J gene: TRBJ2-7
V gene: TRBV7-9
CDR3 protein: CASSPGRVEQYF

J gene: TRBJ1-6
V gene: TRBV18
CDR3 protein: CASSPFGTGGVKLNSPLHF

J gene: TRBJ2-1
V gene: TRBV14
CDR3 protein: CASSQLGTSGIPRSYNEQFF

J gene: TRBJ2-5
V gene: TRBV10-1
CDR3 protein: CASSESSGPLRTQYF

J gene: TRBJ2-7
V gene: TRBV12-5
CDR3 protein: CASGPSYYSWEQYF

J gene: TRBJ1-2
V gene: TRBV6-1
CDR3 protein: CASSPRTDPNYGYTF

J gene: TRBJ2-1
V gene: TRBV11-3
CDR3 protein: CASSPAGFKPLSYNEQFF

J gene: TRBJ1-1
V gene: TRBV29-1
CDR3 protein: CSVGGLMGTEAFF

J gene: TRBJ2-2
V gene: TRBV10-3
CDR3 protein: CAISESAQTGELFF

J gene: TRBJ2-2
V gene: TRBV19
CDR3 protein: CASSIVGGRGTGELFF